These T cell receptor beta chains were read from a single sample in a study of beta chain features in type 1 diabetes. Libraries were prepared by immunoSEQ multiplex PCR; TCRdb keeps only in-frame clonotypes and omits some of them. The table records a few hundred thousand clones, 15% of them present only once. The sequenced sample was naive CD4+ T cells from blood. Every receptor here comes from a man between 18 and 35 years old with type 1 diabetes. CDR3s include the opening cysteine and the closing phenylalanine or tryptophan. D genes are given only for firm matches. Rows may omit the clone size; those that give it use once, few, many or a size class.

>TRBV30|.|once|TRBJ2-1
TGTGCCGGCGGGGAGAATGAGCAGTTCTTC
CAGGENEQFF
>TRBV29-1|.|many|TRBJ2-5
TGCAGCGTTAAGCGCGAGACCCAGTACTTC
CSVKRETQYF
>TRBV5-4|TRBD1|.|TRBJ2-2
TGTGCCAGCAGCTGGACAGGGGCCGGGGAGCTGTTTTTT
CASSWTGAGELFF
>TRBV25-1|TRBD2|.|TRBJ2-2
TGTGCCAGCAGGGACAGAAGACTAGCGGGAGGCGGGGAGCTGTTTTTT
CASRDRRLAGGGELFF
>TRBV10-2|.|few|TRBJ2-7
TGCGCCAGCAGTGAGAGCGCCGCGTCACCCTACGAGCAGTACTTC
CASSESAASPYEQYF
>TRBV19|TRBD1|.|TRBJ1-2
TGTGCCAGTAGGGAAGCGGGACAGGGTGACTATGGCTACACCTTC
CASREAGQGDYGYTF
>TRBV28|.|once|TRBJ2-2
TGTGCCAGCAGTTTAGTAGGAGCCGGGGAGCTGTTTTTT
CASSLVGAGELFF
>TRBV19|TRBD2|.|TRBJ2-3
TGTGCCAGTAGTAGTAGGCCTAGCGGATCCACAGATACGCAGTATTTT
CASSSRPSGSTDTQYF
>TRBV9|.|few|TRBJ2-3
TGTGCCAGCAGCGCGAGGGAGCCAGATACGCAGTATTTT
CASSAREPDTQYF
>TRBV5-1|TRBD2|.|TRBJ2-3
TGCGCCAGCAGCTTGGTTTCTAGCGGGAGGCGAGCAGATACGCAGTATTTT
CASSLVSSGRRADTQYF
>TRBV28|TRBD1|.|TRBJ2-1
TGTGCCAGCAGTCTGAGGCCGGGACAGGGAGGCAATGAGCAGTTCTTC
CASSLRPGQGGNEQFF
>TRBV28|.|few|TRBJ2-3
TGTGCCAGCAGTTGGAGGACCGGGCCGCAGTATTTT
CASSWRTGPQYF
>TRBV2|.|.|TRBJ1-2
TGTGCCAGCAAGGGGCGGGAGGGAGTGCACTATGGCTACACCTTC
CASKGREGVHYGYTF
>TRBV14|.|.|TRBJ1-2
TGTGCCAGCAGCCTCAGGCTTAACGATGGCTACACCTTC
CASSLRLNDGYTF
>TRBV30|.|.|TRBJ1-6
TGTGCCTTACGGGCAGGGCCGAGCTCCTATAATTCACCCCTCCACTTT
CALRAGPSSYNSPLHF
>TRBV28|.|.|TRBJ2-7
TGTGCCAGCGTTATTGGACAGGGAGGGGGGGAGCAGTACTTC
CASVIGQGGGEQYF
>TRBV7-9|.|few|TRBJ1-5
TGTGCCAGCAGTACCGGGGGGGAAAGGCAGCCCCAGCATTTT
CASSTGGERQPQHF
>TRBV28|.|few|TRBJ2-5
TGTGCCAGCAGCCAGCCCGGGTCCGAGACCCAGTACTTC
CASSQPGSETQYF
>TRBV19|TRBD1|.|TRBJ2-7
TGTGCCAGTAGTACCCGACAGGGGGGCGAGCAGTACTTC
CASSTRQGGEQYF
>TRBV9|TRBD1|few|TRBJ1-5
TGTGCCAGCAGCGTAGCCGGGACAGACCAGCCCCAGCATTTT
CASSVAGTDQPQHF
>TRBV7-2|TRBD1|.|TRBJ1-2
TGTGCCAGCAGCTTAGCTCGGGGGACAGCCCTCTATGGCTACACCTTC
CASSLARGTALYGYTF
>TRBV2|TRBD1|few|TRBJ1-1
TGTGCCAGCGGGACAGGGTTGGGCCGTGAAGCTTTCTTT
CASGTGLGREAFF
>TRBV19|.|few|TRBJ1-1
TGTGCCAGTAGTTCCCGACAGCTACAGAACACTGAAGCTTTCTTT
CASSSRQLQNTEAFF
>TRBV29-1|.|.|TRBJ2-3
TGCAGCGTTGATATAGGGGGTAGCACAGATACGCAGTATTTT
CSVDIGGSTDTQYF
>TRBV30|.|few|TRBJ2-7
TGTGCCTGGAGTGGAGGCCCGTGGGCCTACGAGCAGTACTTC
CAWSGGPWAYEQYF
>TRBV5-4|TRBD1|few|TRBJ1-5
TGTGCCAGCAGCTTGGGAGGGGCGACAGGGGGCAATCAGCCCCAGCATTTT
CASSLGGATGGNQPQHF
>TRBV23-1|.|.|TRBJ1-1
TGCGCCAGCACCCCCGGGACTCGGGAGGGAGTGAACACTGAAGCTTTCTTT
CASTPGTREGVNTEAFF
>TRBV1|.|few|TRBJ2-7
TGCACCAGCAGCTCGCATGTTCGGGGGTCTGGAAACCGACCGTACTACGAGCAGTACTTC
CTSSSHVRGSGNRPYYEQYF
>TRBV27|TRBD1|few|TRBJ2-3
TGTGCCAGCAGTACCCGGGACAGGAGCACAGATACGCAGTATTTT
CASSTRDRSTDTQYF
>TRBV5-1|.|.|TRBJ2-5
TGCGCCAGCAGGCCTAGTGGGGGCTCGGAGACCCAGTACTTC
CASRPSGGSETQYF